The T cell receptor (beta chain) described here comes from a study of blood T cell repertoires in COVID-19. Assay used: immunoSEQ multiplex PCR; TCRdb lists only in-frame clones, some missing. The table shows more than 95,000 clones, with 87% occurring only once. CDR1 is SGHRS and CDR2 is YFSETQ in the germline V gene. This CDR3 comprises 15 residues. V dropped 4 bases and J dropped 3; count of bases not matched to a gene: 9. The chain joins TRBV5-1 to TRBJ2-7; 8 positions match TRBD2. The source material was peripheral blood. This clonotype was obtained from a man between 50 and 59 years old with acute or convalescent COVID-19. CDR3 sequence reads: CASSQTATSGYEQYF. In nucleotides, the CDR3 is TGCGCCAGCAGCCAGACCGCCACTAGCGGCTACGAGCAGTACTTC.